This entry features one T cell receptor beta chain sequence. The table came from immunoSEQ multiplex PCR; TCRdb's copy has only in-frame clones and leaves some out. Of 120,000 to 150,000 clones listed, 75% to 90% are singletons. CDR1 and CDR2 from the germline V gene are LNHNV and YYDKDF (reference sequence). This CDR3 comprises 16 residues. V shed 0 bases and J shed 0 bases, with 9 bases lying between them. The data derive from a study of blood T cell repertoires in COVID-19. This chain connects TRBV15 to TRBJ1-3; D is uncertain. Sequenced sample: peripheral blood. The receptor comes from a man older than 75 with acute or convalescent COVID-19. CDR3 bases: TGTGCCACCAGCAGAGATCCGGGGAGCTCTGGAAACACCATATATTTT. This encodes CATSRDPGSSGNTIYF.